This TCR beta chain was recovered during a study of blood T cells in healthy people across ages. PBMCs numbering at least 6 million were isolated per sample. A second PCR of 7 to 11 cycles used a sample-barcoded 5' primer and a J-beta primer mix. TCRdb ran MiXCR on the 5' RACE reads and lists one entry per CDR3 protein. The data hold around 1.5 million distinct CDR3 sequences, with roughly 40% observed a single time. The CDR3 covers 15 residues. J was trimmed by 8 bases and V by 2 bases; bases with no gene match: 9. Germline V gives CDR1 SQVTM, CDR2 ANQGSEA. Input material: blood. The source of this sequence is a woman under 30 in good health. The rearrangement links TRBV29-1 to TRBJ2-1; 10 bases fit TRBD2. The CDR3 DNA sequence: TGCAGCGTTGAATTCGGGCTAGCGGGGGACGATGAGCAGTTCTTC. Its translation: CSVEFGLAGDDEQFF.